This entry lists 12 T cell receptor beta chains sequenced from one sample in a study of circulating and synovial CD4+ cells in juvenile arthritis. Only in-frame clones appear in the TCRdb table, and some are missing; sequencing was by immunoSEQ multiplex PCR. The data show tens of thousands of clones, around 95% seen once. Sample: CD4+ T cells from blood. Every receptor here comes from a human donor with juvenile idiopathic arthritis.

This rearrangement joins TRBV18 to TRBJ2-1, with 14 positions matching TRBD2. Germline V gene lookup returns CDR1 KGHSH and CDR2 LQKENI. CDR3 length equals 16 residues. V trimming: 4 bases; J trimming: 8 bases; junction bases outside the gene matches: 7. CDR3 in amino acids: CASSRSGTSGSDEQFF. Written as DNA, the CDR3 is TGTGCCAGCTCACGCTCCGGGACTAGCGGGAGTGATGAGCAGTTCTTC.

The V call is TRBV9, the J call TRBJ1-1; D is undetermined. The CDR3 contains 13 residues. Germline V gene data show CDR1 as SGDLS and CDR2 as YYNGEE. V lost 4 bases and J lost 6, with 13 bases in between. The chain's CDR3 is CASSPGSSAEAFF. The CDR3 DNA is TGTGCCAGCAGCCCTGGGTCTAGCGCTGAAGCTTTCTTT.

The chain combines TRBV5-1 with TRBJ2-5; 8 bases align to TRBD1. The CDR3 is made up of 15 amino acids. J lost 2 bases, V lost 2 bases, and 5 bases had no gene match. Per germline, CDR1 SGHRS and CDR2 YFSETQ. The CDR3 loop is CASSFGTGIQETQYF. The CDR3, as DNA: TGCGCCAGCAGCTTCGGGACAGGTATTCAAGAGACCCAGTACTTC.

The rearrangement uses TRBV5-1 and TRBJ2-5, with D unclear. V was trimmed by 4 bases and J by 2 bases, leaving 15 bases between them. The CDR3 covers 15 residues. Germline CDR1 and CDR2: SGHRS and YFSETQ. The CDR3 region is CASSRSTLKQETQYF. The DNA of the CDR3 is TGCGCCAGCAGCCGCTCGACACTTAAGCAAGAGACCCAGTACTTC.

This clone was seen only once. The V call is TRBV4-2, the J call TRBJ2-7, with D uncertain. CDR1 LGHNA and CDR2 YNFKEQ come from the germline V gene. The CDR3 runs to 13 residues. The V end lost 0 bases, the J end lost 6 bases, and 9 bases lay between the germline ends. Here the CDR3 DNA reads TGTGCCAGCAGCCAAGAGTCTAGTATCGAGCAGTACTTC. This translates into CASSQESSIEQYF.

This clone has just one count. The V call is TRBV4-2, the J call TRBJ2-1, with 10 bases that match TRBD2. The germline V gene encodes CDR1 LGHNA and CDR2 YNFKEQ. The length of the CDR3 is 16 residues. V dropped 0 bases and J dropped 7; count of bases not matched to a gene: 6. The CDR3 bases are TGTGCCAGCAGCCAAGATGGGGCTAGCGGGAGTAATGAGCAGTTCTTC. Protein product: CASSQDGASGSNEQFF.

The chain links TRBV11-1 to TRBJ1-4; 9 bases are a match to TRBD1. The trim removed 5 bases at V and 5 bases at J, leaving 3 bases unmatched. The germline CDR1 and CDR2 sequences are SGHAT and FQDESV (reference sequence). The CDR3 extends over 14 amino acids. The CDR3 sequence: CASSPGQGNEKLFF. The CDR3 region has the DNA TGTGCCAGCAGCCCAGGACAGGGGAATGAAAAACTGTTTTTT.

This chain connects TRBV28 to TRBJ1-2, with D unclear. The V and J ends lost 5 bases and 3 bases respectively, with 10 bases between them. This CDR3 contains 13 residues. CDR1 and CDR2 (germline): MDHEN, SYDVKM. In DNA form, the CDR3 reads TGTGCCAGCAGTGTGAGGCGAGACTATGGCTACACCTTC. It yields the protein CASSVRRDYGYTF.

The chain employs TRBV7-6 and TRBJ2-3; 15 bases align to TRBD2. From germline, CDR1 is SGHVS and CDR2 FNYEAQ. The CDR3 extends over 16 amino acids. V lost 4 bases and J lost 5; bases outside the gene matches: 4. The DNA for the CDR3 is TGTGCCAGCAGCTGGACTAGCGGGGGGGCCGGAGATACGCAGTATTTT. Residues: CASSWTSGGAGDTQYF.

This clone was seen more than once but under ten times. This chain uses TRBV5-1 with TRBJ1-5; perhaps TRBD1 as D (5 bases). The length of the CDR3 is 14 residues. Germline CDR1 SGHRS, CDR2 YFSETQ. V lost 4 bases to trimming and J lost 6 bases, with 14 bases between them. The CDR3 region is CASSEGAEGQPQHF. Written as DNA, the CDR3 is TGCGCCAGCAGCGAAGGGGCTGAAGGTCAGCCCCAGCATTTT.

In nucleotides, the CDR3 is TGCGCCAGCAGCCTCCTGGCGGAGGGGAGTCAGCCCCAGCATTTT. The encoded protein is CASSLLAEGSQPQHF. This chain joins TRBV4-1 and TRBJ1-5; D is possibly TRBD1 (5 bases). The V and J ends lost 4 bases and 6 bases respectively, with 16 bases between them. CDR1 MGHRA and CDR2 YSYEKL come from the germline V gene. CDR3 size: 15 residues.

V gene TRBV7-3 combines with J gene TRBJ2-1; D is perhaps TRBD1 (5 bases). Germline V gene sequence: CDR1 SGHTA, CDR2 FQGTGA. This CDR3 contains 14 residues. V lost 5 bases and J 6 bases, leaving 14 bases between the germline ends. CDR3 residues: CASSPNRLGNEQFF. The CDR3 coding sequence is TGTGCCAGCAGCCCTAACAGGTTGGGCAATGAGCAGTTCTTC.